This T cell receptor (beta chain) came from a study of molecular identifiers for immune sequencing clone quantification. MiXCR, applied by TCRdb to the PCR reads, yields one record per CDR3 protein. Among about 510,000 distinct CDR3 sequences, 20% to 25% were seen once, and the ten largest hold about 0.84%. Trimming took off 2 bases at V and 7 bases at J, with 17 bases between the two ends. There are 16 residues in the CDR3. CDR1 and CDR2 (germline): SGHDN, FVKESK. The chain recombines TRBV14 with TRBJ2-2, with D uncertain. Sequences were obtained from naive CD8+ T cells from blood, with Jurkat cell RNA spiked in. Indicated subset: FACS-sorted CD8+CD4-CCR7+CD45RA+ naive T cells. The clonotype comes from a human donor in good health. Some libraries in this study had Jurkat cell RNA spiked in. The CDR3 DNA follows: TGTGCCAGCAGCCAATCCCTAACCCAAGTTGGCGGGGAGCTGTTTTTT. Translating gives CASSQSLTQVGGELFF. Together with reference TRBV14 and TRBJ2-2, the CDR3 gives the full variable domain: EAGVTQFPSHSVIEKGQTVTLRCDPISGHDNLYWYRRVMGKEIKFLLHFVKESKQDESGMPNNRFLAERTGGTYSTLKVQPAELEDSGVYFCASSQSLTQVGGELFFGEGSRLTVL.